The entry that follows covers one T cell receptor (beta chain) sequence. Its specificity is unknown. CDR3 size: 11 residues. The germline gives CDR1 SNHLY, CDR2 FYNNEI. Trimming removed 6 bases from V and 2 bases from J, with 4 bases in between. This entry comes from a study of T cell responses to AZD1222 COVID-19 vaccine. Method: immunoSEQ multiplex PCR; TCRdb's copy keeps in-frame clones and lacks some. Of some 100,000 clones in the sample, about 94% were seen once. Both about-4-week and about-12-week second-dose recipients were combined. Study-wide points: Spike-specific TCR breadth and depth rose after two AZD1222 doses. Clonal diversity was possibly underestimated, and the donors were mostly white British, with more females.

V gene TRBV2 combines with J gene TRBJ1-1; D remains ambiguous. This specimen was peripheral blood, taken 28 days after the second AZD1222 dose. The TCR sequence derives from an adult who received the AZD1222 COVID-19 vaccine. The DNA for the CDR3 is TGTGCCAGCAGGGAAAACACTGAAGCTTTCTTT. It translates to CASRENTEAFF.